The 8 T cell receptor beta chains presented below share a single source sample, sequenced in a study of T cell changes during pregnancy in multiple sclerosis. TCRdb keeps only in-frame clones here, not all; method: immunoSEQ multiplex PCR. The table has 50,000 to 70,000 clones, 93% seen once. Here the sequenced sample was peripheral blood, taken after pregnancy. These receptors were collected from a female donor with multiple sclerosis, enrolled in a pregnancy study.

CDR3 sequence: CSAGRGATNEKLFF. CDR3 in DNA: TGCAGCGCAGGAAGGGGCGCAACTAATGAAAAACTGTTTTTT. V usage is TRBV29-1 and J usage is TRBJ1-4, with a weak D call TRBD1 (5 bases). The germline V gene has CDR1 SQVTM and CDR2 ANQGSEA. This CDR3 region has 14 residues. V gave up 7 bases and J gave up 0 bases, with 12 bases separating them.

This clone was recorded once. The gene calls are TRBV11-2 and TRBJ2-2; 8 positions agree with TRBD2. The ends lost 5 bases at V and 7 bases at J; junction bases unmatched: 0. Germline V gene data show CDR1 as SGHAT and CDR2 as FQNNGV. The CDR3 loop spans 12 amino acids. The CDR3 loop is CASSLAGGELFF. Written as DNA, the CDR3 is TGTGCCAGCAGCCTAGCGGGCGGGGAGCTGTTTTTT.

The chain carries TRBV2 and TRBJ1-1; D unresolved. Per the germline V gene, CDR1 is SNHLY and CDR2 is FYNNEI. The CDR3 sequence is 11 residues long. The ends were cut back, 7 bases at V and 4 bases at J, with 7 bases in the middle. The CDR3 region has the DNA TGTGCCAGCACTAGAGGCACTGAAGCTTTCTTT. It yields the protein CASTRGTEAFF. Looking up the rest from reference TRBV2 and TRBJ1-1 gives the full variable domain: EPEVTQTPSHQVTQMGQEVILRCVPISNHLYFYWYRQILGQKVEFLVSFYNNEISEKSEIFDDQFSVERPDGSNFTLKIRSTKLEDSAMYFCASTRGTEAFFGQGTRLTVV.

The chain combines TRBV25-1 with TRBJ2-7, with D perhaps matching TRBD2 (7 bases). The CDR3 runs 15 residues. Trimming shortened V by 10 bases and J by 6 bases, and 25 bases separated the two germline ends. Germline values: CDR1 MGHDK, CDR2 SYGVNS. CDR3 sequence (DNA): TGTGCCACCAAAAGGGTTGGGGGGGCTTCCGGCGAGCAGTACTTC. It is translated as CATKRVGGASGEQYF.

The chain recombines TRBV9 with TRBJ2-1; TRBD2 matches at 8 bases. In germline, CDR1 is SGDLS, CDR2 YYNGEE. After removal of 0 bases from V and 5 bases from J, the junction contained 4 bases not matched to a gene. The length of the CDR3 is 15 residues. The CDR3 bases are TGTGCCAGCAGCGTAGTTACTAGCGGAAACAATGAGCAGTTCTTC. Protein product: CASSVVTSGNNEQFF.

The chain combines TRBV4-2 with TRBJ2-1; TRBD1 is a possible D gene (6 bases). Between the trimmed V and J ends, which lost 4 bases and 7 bases, there was a span of 17 bases. The CDR3 length is 15 residues. Per the germline V gene, CDR1 is LGHNA and CDR2 is YNFKEQ. In DNA, the CDR3 is TGTGCCAGCAGCCGAGAGGGAAGAGGGGGAAATGAGCAGTTCTTC. It codes for CASSREGRGGNEQFF.

The CDR3 reads CASKLTKTGLNTEAFF. Here the CDR3 DNA reads TGTGCCAGCAAACTTACTAAAACAGGTCTGAACACTGAAGCTTTCTTT. This rearrangement joins TRBV2 to TRBJ1-1, with D possibly matching TRBD1 (5 bases). Germline V gene data show CDR1 as SNHLY and CDR2 as FYNNEI. Trimming took off 7 bases at V and 0 bases at J, with 18 bases between the two ends. The CDR3 length is 16 residues.

V usage is TRBV9 and J usage is TRBJ2-3; D unresolved. Germline V CDR1 and CDR2: SGDLS, YYNGEE. The CDR3 spans 14 residues. The germline V and J ends were trimmed by 0 bases and 3 bases, with 8 bases remaining between them. This CDR3 reads CASSVVGQTDTQYF. DNA of the CDR3: TGTGCCAGCAGCGTAGTTGGCCAAACAGATACGCAGTATTTT.